The text below deals with one TCR beta chain. Its antigen target is currently unknown. Per-base quality was not reported, and no clone a single base away is much larger than it. This specimen belongs to a study of T cell repertoires in cytomegalovirus infection (dated by TCRdb to the late 2010s). At the level of the whole study: Alongside well-studied HLA-B-restricted epitopes, the peptide stimulations were aimed at recently identified HLA-C-restricted CMV epitopes, whose presentation resists viral immunomodulation. The HLA type of each donor mattered for the analysis, because public TCR beta signatures pointed to carriage of CMV infection along with the matching HLA type. Results the study describes overall, beyond this receptor: In the ex vivo response, HLA-C-restricted CMV-specific TCR beta clonotypes were dominant, and in two of eight donors the single most frequent clonotype came from this HLA-C-restricted group. Carriers of CMV infection plus the relevant HLA type were discriminated by the cumulative frequency of public TCR beta family members in the study cohort and in an independent approximately 350-donor cohort.

V trim: 7 bases; J trim: 6 bases; unmatched bases: 7. Taken from the germline V gene, the CDR1 and CDR2 loops are MNHEY and SVGEGT. The CDR3 numbers 13 residues from cysteine through phenylalanine. Only the CDR3 portion is preserved as DNA: 39 bases, with reading frame beginning at the first base. According to the study, the label for this sample's treatment or condition signals: in vitro stimulation with specific CMV peptide epitopes to enrich CMV-specific T cells. Reads for this sample came from an Illumina HiSeq 1500. The public reads were reanalyzed by TCRdb: fastp trimming at Q25, MiXCR alignment, in-frame beta chains only. Each record represents a unique CDR3 protein, reported with the most common genes and DNA among its rows. This sample comprises 45,000 to 55,000 distinct CDR3 sequences, about a fifth of them detected only once. Together, the top ten hold 80% to 90% of the sample.

This clonotype was sampled from a human donor in good health (CMV status not recorded). Some clones in this sample may be carry-over from other donors' samples. Recombination linked TRBV6-2 or TRBV6-3 to TRBJ2-7, and TRBD1 matches 9 of the central bases. The sequences come from CD8+ T cells from cultured PBMCs, collected from culture after CMV antigen stimulation. CDR3 protein: CASTITGGREQYF. The DNA sequence is given as TGTGCCAGCACCATTACAGGGGGCCGCGAGCAGTACTTC.